The present entry profiles one T cell receptor (beta chain) with its context. What it binds is not known. Trimming left V 7 bases short and J 3 bases short, with 19 bases between. Germline values: CDR1 PRHDT, CDR2 FYEKMQ (reference sequence). This CDR3 comprises 15 residues. Free of recent acute infections or vaccinations, the donors were healthy HIV-negative adults. The table came from immunoSEQ multiplex PCR; TCRdb's copy has only in-frame clones and leaves some out. Here the sample spans approximately 100,000 clones, approximately 65% being singletons. The entry originates in a study of shared clonotypes between healthy human individuals. About the research overall: Researchers drew samples from two women and a few men aged 18 to 49. Study-wide results and caveats: A reduction in generation probabilities was seen for non-shared clonotypes relative to those shared by all four donors.

This TCR was sampled from a woman in her twenties or thirties in good health. The chain recombines TRBV13 with TRBJ2-7; perhaps TRBD1 as D (6 bases). What was sequenced was memory CD8+ T cells sorted from blood. Regarding subset: CD45RO+ cells pooled with CCR7-negative TemRA cells. CDR3 sequence reads: CASTPREQGSYEQYF. CDR3 bases: TGTGCCAGCACTCCTAGGGAACAGGGAAGCTACGAGCAGTACTTC.